Below are 19 T cell receptor beta chains sequenced from a single sample in a study of T cells expressing NK-cell markers. From the 5' RACE reads, TCRdb lists one entry per CDR3 protein and no DNA. The listing contains fewer than 40,000 distinct CDR3 sequences. The sequenced sample consisted of blood T cells: a sorted CD56 or NKG2C T cell subset, CD4+ or CD8+ T cells, or bulk PBMC T cells (not recorded which). The origin of the receptors is a woman between 18 and 70 years old in good health.

The V call is TRBV13, the J call TRBJ2-7; TCRdb gives TRBD2 as the D gene, but with no DNA this cannot be confirmed. CDR1 PRHDT and CDR2 FYEKMQ come from the germline V gene (reference sequence). The CDR3 contains 15 residues. The CDR3 is CASSRSGGSSYEQYF.

V and J are TRBV5-1 and TRBJ2-1; as DNA is missing, the TRBD1 call by TCRdb cannot be tested. CDR1 and CDR2 from the germline V gene are SGHRS and YFSETQ. The CDR3 runs 17 residues. CDR3 sequence: CASSLALVGLTSNEQFF.

The chain employs TRBV27 and TRBJ2-5; the TCRdb D gene call, TRBD2, has no DNA to confirm it. The CDR3 totals 14 residues. From germline, CDR1 is MNHEY and CDR2 SMNVEV (reference sequence). The CDR3 sequence: CASSFFRDSETQYF.

The rearrangement uses TRBV7-9 and TRBJ2-2; lacking DNA, the TRBD1 call made by TCRdb goes unchecked. The CDR3 has 14 residues. Germline V gene sequence: CDR1 SEHNR, CDR2 FQNEAQ (reference sequence). The CDR3 protein is CASSRTGGTGELFF.

V gene TRBV4-1 combines with J gene TRBJ2-7; TCRdb gives TRBD1 as the D gene, but with no DNA this cannot be confirmed. The CDR3 covers 13 residues. The germline CDR1 and CDR2 sequences are MGHRA and YSYEKL. CDR3 protein: CASSDPLGIEQYF.

The chain uses TRBV5-8 and TRBJ1-4. This CDR3 region has 16 residues. The germline gives CDR1 SGHTS, CDR2 YDEGEE. The CDR3 loop is CASSLGVTHPPEKLFF.

The V call is TRBV4-1, the J call TRBJ1-1. The length of the CDR3 is 15 residues. Germline loops: CDR1 MGHRA, CDR2 YSYEKL. CDR3 amino acids: CASSPTSGVGTEAFF.

This sequence joins TRBV5-5 and TRBJ1-2. Germline CDR1 SGHKS, CDR2 YYEKEE (reference sequence). The CDR3 is made up of 14 amino acids. The CDR3 protein is CASSLGQSAYGYTF.

The chain joins TRBV6-1 to TRBJ2-2; TCRdb selects TRBD2, and the lack of DNA leaves this call unchecked. CDR3 size: 16 residues. Germline CDR1 reads MNHNS; CDR2 reads SASEGT. The CDR3 region is CASSGTSQTVTGELFF.

The chain couples TRBV28 to TRBJ1-5; TCRdb's D gene call, TRBD1, goes unchecked for lack of DNA. The CDR3 has 15 amino acids. The V gene's germline CDR1 is MDHEN and CDR2 SYDVKM. The CDR3 here is CASSLGLGGAQPQHF.

This chain uses TRBV12-3 or TRBV12-4 with TRBJ2-7; TCRdb proposes TRBD1, but this gene call is untestable without DNA. The CDR3 has 13 residues. This CDR3 reads CASSYNQGSEQYF.

The chain joins TRBV20-1 to TRBJ2-3; TCRdb selects TRBD2, and the lack of DNA leaves this call unchecked. The CDR3 totals 15 residues. Germline CDR1 DFQATT, CDR2 SNEGSKA (reference sequence). The CDR3 loop reads CSAPLTSAVTDTQYF.

The V call is TRBV9, the J call TRBJ2-1; TCRdb calls TRBD2, which cannot be checked without DNA. This CDR3 has 16 amino acids. Germline CDR1 reads SGDLS; CDR2 reads YYNGEE. The CDR3 reads CASSVESGVPADEQFF.

This rearrangement joins TRBV6-4 to TRBJ2-2; checking the TCRdb D call of TRBD1 is not possible without DNA. Germline V CDR1 and CDR2: MRHNA, SNTAGT. The CDR3 runs 14 residues. The CDR3 loop is CASSGTGDTGELFF.

The rearrangement links TRBV6-1 to TRBJ2-7. Germline V gene sequence: CDR1 MNHNS, CDR2 SASEGT. The CDR3 is made up of 15 amino acids. The CDR3 reads CASSEGLALSYEQYF.

The chain is built from TRBV7-9 and TRBJ2-7; TCRdb selects TRBD1, and the lack of DNA leaves this call unchecked. Germline lookup yields CDR1 SEHNR and CDR2 FQNEAQ (reference sequence). CDR3 length equals 15 residues. Here the CDR3 reads CASTIRGDSLYEQYF.

The J gene is TRBJ2-7, the V gene TRBV7-8; lacking DNA, the TRBD1 call made by TCRdb goes unchecked. In germline, CDR1 is SGHVS, CDR2 FQNEAQ. CDR3 size: 14 residues. CDR3 protein: CASSLGRNSYEQYF.

The rearrangement joins TRBV7-8 to TRBJ2-7; checking the TCRdb D call of TRBD1 is not possible without DNA. This CDR3 contains 14 residues. The germline gives CDR1 SGHVS, CDR2 FQNEAQ. CDR3 in amino acids: CASSWTGATYEQYF.

The rearrangement links TRBV7-2 to TRBJ2-3; TCRdb names TRBD2, which stays unverified in the absence of DNA. Germline values: CDR1 SGHTA, CDR2 FQGNSA. The CDR3 is 14 amino acids. The CDR3 is CASSPRLGTDTQYF.